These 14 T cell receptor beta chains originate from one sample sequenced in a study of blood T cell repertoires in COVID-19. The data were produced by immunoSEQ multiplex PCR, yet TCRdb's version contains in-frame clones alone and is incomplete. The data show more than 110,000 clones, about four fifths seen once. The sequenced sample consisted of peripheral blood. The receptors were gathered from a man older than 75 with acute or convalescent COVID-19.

This CDR3 reads CASSLAGERAFF. Here the CDR3 DNA reads TGTGCCAGCAGCTTAGCCGGGGAGCGAGCTTTCTTT. This sequence joins TRBV11-3 and TRBJ1-1, with D unresolved. Germline V gene lookup returns CDR1 SGHNT and CDR2 YENEEA. V was pared by 1 base and J by 10 bases, with 10 bases between. This CDR3 contains 12 residues.

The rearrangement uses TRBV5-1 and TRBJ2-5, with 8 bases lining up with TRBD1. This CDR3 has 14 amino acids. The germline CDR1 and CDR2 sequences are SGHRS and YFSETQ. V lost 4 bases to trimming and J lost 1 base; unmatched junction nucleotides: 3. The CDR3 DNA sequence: TGCGCCAGCAGCCACGGACAGGGCCAAGAGACCCAGTACTTC. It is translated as CASSHGQGQETQYF.

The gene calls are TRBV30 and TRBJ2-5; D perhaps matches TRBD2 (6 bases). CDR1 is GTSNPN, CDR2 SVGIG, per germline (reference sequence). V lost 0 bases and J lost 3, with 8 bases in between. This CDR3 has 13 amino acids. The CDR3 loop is CAWSVGGEETQYF. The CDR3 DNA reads TGTGCCTGGAGTGTTGGCGGGGAAGAGACCCAGTACTTC. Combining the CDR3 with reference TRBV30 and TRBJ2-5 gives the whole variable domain SQTIHQWPATLVQPVGSPLSLECTVEGTSNPNLYWYRQAAGRGLQLLFYSVGIGQISSEVPQNLSASRPQDRQFILSSKKLLLSDSGFYLCAWSVGGEETQYFGPGTRLLVL.

This CDR3 is CASTDPGTVKANVLTF. DNA for the CDR3: TGTGCCAGCACTGATCCCGGGACAGTTAAGGCCAACGTCCTGACTTTC. The chain has TRBV28 and TRBJ2-6, with TRBD1 matching 7 bases. Per the germline V gene, CDR1 is MDHEN and CDR2 is SYDVKM. V shed 7 bases and J 6 bases; nucleotides not matched to a gene: 12. The CDR3 consists of 16 residues. The full variable domain, rest sourced from reference TRBV28 and TRBJ2-6, is DVKVTQSSRYLVKRTGEKVFLECVQDMDHENMFWYRQDPGLGLRLIYFSYDVKMKEKGDIPEGYSVSREKKERFSLILESASTNQTSMYLCASTDPGTVKANVLTFGAGSRLTVL.

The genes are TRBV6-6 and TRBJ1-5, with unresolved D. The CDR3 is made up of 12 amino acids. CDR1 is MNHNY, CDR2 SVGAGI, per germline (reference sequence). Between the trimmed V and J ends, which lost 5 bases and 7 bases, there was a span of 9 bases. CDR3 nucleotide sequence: TGTGCCAGCAGTCTGGCCTCCCAGCCCCAGCATTTT. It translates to CASSLASQPQHF.

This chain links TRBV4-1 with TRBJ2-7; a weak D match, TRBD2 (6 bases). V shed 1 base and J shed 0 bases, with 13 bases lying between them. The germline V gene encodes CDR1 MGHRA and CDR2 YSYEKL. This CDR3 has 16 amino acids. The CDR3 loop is CASSQGLGRSSYEQYF. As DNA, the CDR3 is TGCGCCAGCAGCCAAGGACTAGGAAGAAGCTCCTACGAGCAGTACTTC.

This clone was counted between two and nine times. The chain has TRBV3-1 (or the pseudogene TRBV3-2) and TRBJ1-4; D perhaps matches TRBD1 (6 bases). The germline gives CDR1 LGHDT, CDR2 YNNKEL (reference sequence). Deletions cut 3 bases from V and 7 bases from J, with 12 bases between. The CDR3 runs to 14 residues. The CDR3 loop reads CASSHGGLGEKLFF. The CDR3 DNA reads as TGTGCCAGCAGCCACGGGGGGCTAGGTGAAAAACTGTTTTTT.

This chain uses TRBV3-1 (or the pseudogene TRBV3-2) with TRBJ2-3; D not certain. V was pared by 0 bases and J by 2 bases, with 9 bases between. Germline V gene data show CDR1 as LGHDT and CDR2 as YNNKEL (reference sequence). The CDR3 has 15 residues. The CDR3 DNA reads TGTGCCAGCAGCCAAGATATGCGGTCCACAGATACGCAGTATTTT. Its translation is CASSQDMRSTDTQYF.

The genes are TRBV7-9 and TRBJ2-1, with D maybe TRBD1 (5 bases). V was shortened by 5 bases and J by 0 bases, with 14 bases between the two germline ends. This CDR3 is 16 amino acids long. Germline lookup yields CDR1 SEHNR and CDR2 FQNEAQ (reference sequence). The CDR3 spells CASSPRPGISYNEQFF. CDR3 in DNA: TGTGCCAGCAGCCCTCGCCCAGGGATCTCCTACAATGAGCAGTTCTTC.

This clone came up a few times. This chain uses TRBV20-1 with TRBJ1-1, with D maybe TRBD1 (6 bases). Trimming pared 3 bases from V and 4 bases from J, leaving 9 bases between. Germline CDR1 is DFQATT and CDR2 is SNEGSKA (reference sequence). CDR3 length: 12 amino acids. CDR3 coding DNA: TGCAGTGCTAGTCAGGGGACCACTGAAGCTTTCTTT. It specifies CSASQGTTEAFF.

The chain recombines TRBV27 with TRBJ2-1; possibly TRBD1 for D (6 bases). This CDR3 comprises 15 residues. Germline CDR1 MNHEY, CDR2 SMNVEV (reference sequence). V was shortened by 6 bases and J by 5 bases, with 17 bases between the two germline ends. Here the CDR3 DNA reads TGTGCCAGCAGCCCAATTAGGACAGCAGACAATGAGCAGTTCTTC. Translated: CASSPIRTADNEQFF.

CDR3 in amino acids: CASRSGFRNSPLHF. The DNA of the CDR3 is TGTGCCAGCAGATCCGGGTTTAGGAATTCACCCCTCCACTTT. This sequence joins TRBV7-9 and TRBJ1-6; unclear D gene. Trimming removed 6 bases from V and 7 bases from J, with 13 bases in between. The CDR3 totals 14 residues. In germline, CDR1 is SEHNR, CDR2 FQNEAQ (reference sequence). The full variable domain, with the rest looked up from reference TRBV7-9 and TRBJ1-6, is DTGVSQNPRHKITKRGQNVTFRCDPISEHNRLYWYRQTLGQGPEFLTYFQNEAQLEKSRLLSDRFSAERPKGSFSTLEIQRTEQGDSAMYLCASRSGFRNSPLHFGNGTRLTVT.

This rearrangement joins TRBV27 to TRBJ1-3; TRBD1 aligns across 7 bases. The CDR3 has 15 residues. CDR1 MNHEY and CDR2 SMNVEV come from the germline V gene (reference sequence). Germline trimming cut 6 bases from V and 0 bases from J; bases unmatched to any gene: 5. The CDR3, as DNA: TGTGCCAGCAGAGGGGACAGCCGCTCTGGAAACACCATATATTTT. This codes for CASRGDSRSGNTIYF.

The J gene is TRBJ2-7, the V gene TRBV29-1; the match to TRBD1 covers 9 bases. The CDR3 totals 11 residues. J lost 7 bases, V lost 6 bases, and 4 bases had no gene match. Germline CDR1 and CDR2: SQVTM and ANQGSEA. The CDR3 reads CSVTGGGEQYF. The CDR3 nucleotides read TGCAGCGTAACAGGGGGCGGGGAGCAGTACTTC.